This TCR beta chain appears in the sequencing data of a study of T cell repertoires in cytomegalovirus infection. Study overall: CMV epitopes used comprised recently identified HLA-C-restricted ones and well-studied HLA-B-restricted ones. It was the public TCR beta signatures that indicated both CMV infection and matching HLA type.

This clonotype showed up just a few times. The antigen is not known. Using its own MiXCR run on the reads, TCRdb lists one record per CDR3 protein. The sample consists of about a million distinct CDR3 sequences, roughly 31% of them appearing once. Study results and caveats: Clonotypes of TCR beta that were HLA-C-restricted and CMV-specific dominated the ex vivo response. Totalled public TCR beta family frequency picked out people who carried CMV plus the relevant HLA.

The CDR3 is 15 residues long. Germline CDR1 SEHNR, CDR2 FQNEAQ (reference sequence). With 4 bases removed from V and 0 bases from J, the gap between germline ends came to 12 bases. The receptor comes from a human donor in good health (CMV status not recorded). Some clones in this sample may be carry-over from other donors' samples. This specimen consisted of cultured CD8+ T cells from PBMCs, obtained from culture after CMV antigen stimulation. The chain combines TRBV7-9 with TRBJ1-1, with D maybe TRBD1 (6 bases). The CDR3 sequence is CASSSRQEVNTEAFF. The CDR3 region has the DNA TGTGCCAGCAGCTCCAGACAGGAGGTGAACACTGAAGCTTTCTTT.